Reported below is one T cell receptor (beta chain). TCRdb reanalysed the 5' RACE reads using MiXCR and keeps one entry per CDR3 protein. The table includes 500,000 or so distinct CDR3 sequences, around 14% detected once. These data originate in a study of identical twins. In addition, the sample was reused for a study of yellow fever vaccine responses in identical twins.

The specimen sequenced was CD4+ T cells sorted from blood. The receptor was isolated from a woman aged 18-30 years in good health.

The CDR3 loop reads CASSLTGPGGEKLFF. The DNA of the CDR3 is TGTGCCAGCAGTCTAACAGGGCCCGGGGGTGAAAAACTGTTTTTT. The gene calls are TRBV12-3 or TRBV12-4 and TRBJ1-4; TRBD1 might be the D (6 bases). The CDR3 covers 15 residues. With 5 bases removed from V and 7 bases from J, the gap between germline ends came to 17 bases.